The present TCR beta chain was sequenced within a study of spatial heterogeneity in lung cancer. Study details: Beta-chain sequences were consistently detected more often than alpha-chain sequences. Study-wide results and caveats: Counts of expanded alpha and beta TCRs within tumors tracked the tumor nonsynonymous mutation count.

This clonotype was picked up many times. Its antigen remains unidentified. The time point was: sample taken at primary tumor resection. Unique molecular identifiers, one per molecule, were present on every TCR cDNA molecule. TCRdb independently ran MiXCR on the 5' RACE reads; one entry per CDR3 protein. The data show about 9,600 distinct CDR3 sequences, roughly 8% seen once. This CDR3 comprises 15 residues. V was cut by 4 bases and J by 0 bases, with 8 bases left in between. In germline, CDR1 is SGHRS, CDR2 YFSETQ. V and J are TRBV5-1 and TRBJ2-6; D is uncertain. The starting material was lung tumor tissue, obtained at surgery. This receptor was identified in a male donor with early-stage non-small cell lung cancer. The DNA of the CDR3 is TGCGCCAGCAGCATGACCGGCTCTGGGGCCAACGTCCTGACTTTC. It is translated as CASSMTGSGANVLTF. The full variable domain, rest sourced from reference TRBV5-1 and TRBJ2-6, is KAGVTQTPRYLIKTRGQQVTLSCSPISGHRSVSWYQQTPGQGLQFLFEYFSETQRNKGNFPGRFSGRQFSNSRSEMNVSTLELGDSALYLCASSMTGSGANVLTFGAGSRLTVL.